This is a list of T cell receptor beta chains from one sample in a study of cytomegalovirus exposure and HLA in healthy donors. Repertoires were generated with immunoSEQ multiplex PCR, while TCRdb's copy carries only in-frame clones and drops some. This sample carries about 220,000 clones, about 70% of them seen once, and the ten largest clones take approximately 1.7%. The sample comprised PBMCs. The receptors originated from a woman in her 30s in good health and CMV-seronegative. CDR3s include the opening cysteine and the closing phenylalanine or tryptophan. The D gene is left open where the match is weak.

v_gene	d_gene	j_gene	CDR3aa
TRBV4-1	TRBD1	TRBJ1-6	CASSQVTGVRSPLHF
TRBV6-6	TRBD2	TRBJ2-7	CASSYTGGRYEQYF
TRBV11-2	TRBD1	TRBJ1-2	CASSLNTGGQGDNYGYTF
TRBV4-1	NA	TRBJ1-6	CASSQVTENSPLHF
TRBV19	TRBD2	TRBJ2-3	CASSMGGDTDTQYF
TRBV13	TRBD1	TRBJ2-7	CASSLEVRTGSYEQYF
TRBV7-2	TRBD1	TRBJ1-2	CASSLVSAGQGASGYTF
TRBV5-6	NA	TRBJ2-7	CASSMSSYEQYF
TRBV19	NA	TRBJ2-2	CATVKPTNTGELFF
TRBV7-9	TRBD2	TRBJ2-5	CSSSLGPSGKQETQYF
TRBV18	TRBD1	TRBJ2-7	CASSLGTGSYEQYF
TRBV30	NA	TRBJ1-2	CASREIIIYGYTF
TRBV5-6	NA	TRBJ1-2	CASSFVTGAGGSYGYTF
TRBV30	NA	TRBJ1-1	CAWSARPLTGPQAFF
TRBV4-1	TRBD2	TRBJ2-7	CASSQLTSGPYEQYF
TRBV5-1	TRBD1	TRBJ1-1	CASSAPERDRDTEAFF
TRBV4-3	TRBD1	TRBJ1-1	CASSQSLDRTGAEAFF
TRBV27	NA	TRBJ1-2	CASSLGGGYGYTF
TRBV19	NA	TRBJ1-5	CASSSGQRSLFSNQPQHF
TRBV6-1	NA	TRBJ1-1	CASRSPGGTEAFF
TRBV7-3	TRBD1	TRBJ2-1	CASSADRGISYNEQFF
TRBV11-2	NA	TRBJ2-3	CASSRIQETSTDTQYF
TRBV19	NA	TRBJ1-1	CASSIVEGTEAFF
TRBV9	NA	TRBJ1-1	CASSVSQDTEAFF
TRBV10-3	NA	TRBJ2-7	CAISEPTRGAGQYF
TRBV7-6	TRBD1	TRBJ1-1	CASSSQTGTVNTEAFF
TRBV6-5	NA	TRBJ1-2	CASSYGQRANYGYTF
TRBV6-5	NA	TRBJ2-2	CASSYVGGAGELFF
TRBV6-6	NA	TRBJ1-5	CASSSSGARQPQHF
TRBV19	TRBD2	TRBJ2-7	CASSIGEGEQYF
TRBV5-1	NA	TRBJ1-1	CATTTGQGTEAFF
TRBV27	NA	TRBJ1-1	CASSLNGGATEAFF
TRBV7-9	NA	TRBJ1-5	CASSRDKDQPQHF
TRBV4-1	NA	TRBJ2-1	CASSPFRSSSSYNEQFF
TRBV13	NA	TRBJ2-3	CASSLAGVHPSTDTQYF
TRBV7-9	TRBD2	TRBJ2-7	CASSLPREGIYEQYF
TRBV15	TRBD2	TRBJ2-1	CATIRDSASGKSSYNEQFF
TRBV4-1	TRBD1	TRBJ1-1	CASSQKDRGGTEAFF
TRBV27	NA	TRBJ1-1	CASSFVGGNTEAFF